The clone carrying this T cell receptor beta chain has ten or more counts. Its antigen is currently unknown. Looked up from germline, CDR1 is SGDLS and CDR2 is YYNGEE. The germline V and J ends were trimmed by 3 bases and 1 base, with 8 bases remaining between them. CDR3 length equals 13 residues. Template material for amplifying TCR beta CDR3 regions consisted of RNA transcripts. HTBI primers drove first-round RT-PCR of the TCR CDR3. TCRdb fed the multiplex PCR reads into MiXCR, producing one record per CDR3 protein. The sample shows roughly 500,000 distinct CDR3 sequences, around 22% of them seen only once. These data belong to a study of T cells in Graves' hyperthyroidism and ophthalmopathy. Study in general: Staff took peripheral blood when the initial diagnosis was made, before any treatment began.

Overall study results and limits: Most thyroid clonotypes with frequency above 0.001 were detected in blood. A 13 V-J signature model discriminated ophthalmopathy versus stable hyperthyroidism. Median prediction lead before ophthalmopathy onset was around seven months with the model.

The TCR originated in a woman aged 30 to 39 with Graves' ophthalmopathy. Specimen: blood. The chain links TRBV9 to TRBJ2-7; D call uncertain. CDR3 loop: CASSDPASYEQYF. The CDR3 coding sequence is TGTGCCAGCAGCGATCCGGCGTCCTACGAGCAGTACTTC.